The 17 T cell receptor beta chains reported below all come from one sample, sequenced in a study of cytomegalovirus exposure and HLA in healthy donors. The table came from immunoSEQ multiplex PCR; TCRdb's copy has only in-frame clones and leaves some out. The data contain about 98,000 clones, roughly nine tenths of them singletons. Source material: PBMCs. Source of these receptors: a woman in her twenties or thirties in good health and CMV-seronegative.

This chain uses TRBV28 with TRBJ1-5; D is possibly TRBD1 (5 bases). Trimming left V 6 bases short and J 4 bases short, with 13 bases between. Germline V gene sequence: CDR1 MDHEN, CDR2 SYDVKM. The CDR3 is 14 amino acids. The CDR3: CASSVLGGNQPQHF. The CDR3 region has the DNA TGTGCCAGCAGCGTCCTGGGGGGGAATCAGCCCCAGCATTTT.

V usage is TRBV6-5 and J usage is TRBJ1-1, with 10 bases aligning to TRBD1. This CDR3 spans 15 amino acids. With V trimmed by 10 bases and J by 3 bases, 11 bases remained unmatched. The germline gives CDR1 MNHEY, CDR2 SVGAGI. CDR3 sequence (DNA): TGTGCCACCATACAGACAGGGGGCGCGGACACTGAAGCTTTCTTT. It is translated as CATIQTGGADTEAFF.

V is TRBV28 and J is TRBJ2-6, with a tentative D call TRBD1 (5 bases). Germline loops: CDR1 MDHEN, CDR2 SYDVKM. V was pared by 5 bases and J by 0 bases, with 8 bases between. The CDR3 is 15 residues long. The CDR3 DNA sequence: TGTGCCAGCAGTCAGGGCGGCTCTGGGGCCAACGTCCTGACTTTC. As protein: CASSQGGSGANVLTF.

The chain links TRBV18 to TRBJ1-2; no reliable D call. The CDR3 loop spans 11 amino acids. From germline, CDR1 is KGHSH and CDR2 LQKENI. The V gene lost 3 bases and the J gene lost 6 bases, with 5 bases spanning the gap. The CDR3 loop is CASSPSDGYTF. Written as DNA, the CDR3 is TGTGCCAGCTCACCTTCGGATGGCTACACCTTC.

This chain links TRBV7-6 with TRBJ2-5; D remains ambiguous. The germline V gene encodes CDR1 SGHVS and CDR2 FNYEAQ. Trimming left V 3 bases short and J 5 bases short, with 7 bases between. This CDR3 comprises 12 residues. The CDR3 reads CASSFTVETQYF. The CDR3 DNA is TGTGCCAGCAGCTTCACGGTTGAGACCCAGTACTTC.

The rearrangement joins TRBV7-3 to TRBJ2-6; D is perhaps TRBD1 (6 bases). The CDR3 is 17 amino acids. The V and J ends lost 8 bases and 3 bases respectively, with 20 bases between them. Germline CDR1 is SGHTA and CDR2 is FQGTGA. As DNA, the CDR3 is TGTGCCAGCTCCGACAGGCCTTCCTTAGGTGGGGCCAACGTCCTGACTTTC. Translation: CASSDRPSLGGANVLTF. The variable domain in full, completed from reference TRBV7-3 and TRBJ2-6, reads GAGVSQTPSNKVTEKGKYVELRCDPISGHTALYWYRQSLGQGPEFLIYFQGTGAADDSGLPNDRFFAVRPEGSVSTLKIQRTERGDSAVYLCASSDRPSLGGANVLTFGAGSRLTVL.

The chain combines TRBV2 with TRBJ1-6; D remains ambiguous. The germline V gene has CDR1 SNHLY and CDR2 FYNNEI. Between the trimmed V and J ends, which lost 11 bases and 0 bases, there was a span of 11 bases. The CDR3 is 14 residues long. The DNA for the CDR3 is TGTGCCGGGCAAGGGAGCTCCTATAATTCACCCCTCCACTTT. It codes for CAGQGSSYNSPLHF.

This chain connects TRBV12-5 to TRBJ1-2; possibly TRBD1 for D (5 bases). The germline V and J ends were trimmed by 3 bases and 4 bases, with 18 bases remaining between them. The CDR3 consists of 16 residues. Germline V CDR1 and CDR2: LGHNT, FRNRAP. The CDR3, as DNA: TGTGCTAGTGGTTTAGGACACTACGACGTGGGCTATGGCTACACCTTC. This codes for CASGLGHYDVGYGYTF.

The chain employs TRBV16 and TRBJ1-1; TRBD1 matches at 7 bases. With V trimmed by 5 bases and J by 5 bases, 11 bases remained unmatched. Germline-derived CDR1 and CDR2 are KGHSY and FQNENV. This CDR3 contains 15 residues. In DNA, the CDR3 is TGTGCCAGCAGCTCAAATAGACAGGGCTGGACTGAAGCTTTCTTT. The encoded protein is CASSSNRQGWTEAFF.

The rearrangement links TRBV11-3 to TRBJ2-1; TRBD2 aligns across 10 bases. Trimming at V came to 0 bases and at J to 6 bases, leaving 2 bases not matched to a gene. Germline values: CDR1 SGHNT, CDR2 YENEEA. This CDR3 contains 15 residues. The DNA of the CDR3 is TGTGCCAGCAGCTTAGAGCTAGCGGGAGTCAATGAGCAGTTCTTC. It encodes CASSLELAGVNEQFF.

The rearrangement links TRBV5-1 to TRBJ2-1; TRBD2 agrees at 8 bases. The CDR3 has 15 amino acids. V gave up 5 bases and J gave up 1 base; unmatched junction bases: 5. Looked up from germline, CDR1 is SGHRS and CDR2 is YFSETQ. In DNA form, the CDR3 reads TGCGCCAGCAGGCTAGCGGGTTTGTCCTACAATGAGCAGTTCTTC. This encodes CASRLAGLSYNEQFF.

Concerning this clone: Other DNA sequences in the sample encode the same CDR3. The genes are TRBV18 and TRBJ1-5; D might be TRBD1 (5 bases). V lost 3 bases to trimming and J lost 5 bases, with 11 bases between them. Per germline, CDR1 KGHSH and CDR2 LQKENI. The CDR3 runs to 14 residues. The CDR3 nucleotides read TGTGCCAGCTCACCTGGGCAGGGCTATCAGCCCCAGCATTTT. Translated, it gives CASSPGQGYQPQHF. Full variable domain (rest looked up from reference TRBV18 and TRBJ1-5): NAGVMQNPRHLVRRRGQEARLRCSPMKGHSHVYWYRQLPEEGLKFMVYLQKENIIDESGMPKERFSAEFPKEGPSILRIQQVVRGDSAAYFCASSPGQGYQPQHFGDGTRLSIL.

This clone was counted a few times. This chain joins TRBV6-1 and TRBJ1-5, with D uncertain. Trimming left V 4 bases short and J 5 bases short, with 18 bases between. The germline gives CDR1 MNHNS, CDR2 SASEGT. The CDR3 runs 16 residues. The CDR3 protein is CASSVISGWADQPQHF. The CDR3 DNA reads TGTGCCAGCAGTGTAATATCCGGTTGGGCAGATCAGCCCCAGCATTTT.

This chain joins TRBV19 and TRBJ1-4; D might be TRBD1 (5 bases). The V end lost 8 bases, the J end lost 14 bases, and 21 bases lay between the germline ends. Germline assignment: CDR1 LNHDA and CDR2 SQIVND (reference sequence). The CDR3 contains 13 residues. The CDR3 DNA is TGTGCCAGTGCCGCGGGACCGCCGTATTCTCTGTTTTTT. Protein sequence: CASAAGPPYSLFF.

Only a few counts were recorded for this clone. The genes are TRBV7-3 and TRBJ2-3, with 7 bases matching TRBD2. The germline V gene encodes CDR1 SGHTA and CDR2 FQGTGA. With V trimmed by 4 bases and J by 4 bases, 11 bases remained unmatched. The CDR3 runs to 16 residues. The CDR3 is CASSSSFGGGADTQYF. In DNA, the CDR3 is TGTGCCAGCAGCTCCTCTTTTGGGGGAGGGGCAGATACGCAGTATTTT.

The rearrangement uses TRBV5-1 and TRBJ2-7; 11 bases are a match to TRBD1. The J segment lost 2 bases and the V segment lost 4 bases, leaving 5 bases of the junction unmatched. CDR1 is SGHRS, CDR2 YFSETQ, per germline. This CDR3 is 15 amino acids long. In DNA form, the CDR3 reads TGCGCCAGCAGCCCGGGACAGGGGGGCCCCTACGAGCAGTACTTC. Translation gives CASSPGQGGPYEQYF.

This chain uses TRBV6-5 with TRBJ1-2; 7 bases align to TRBD1. Germline trimming cut 5 bases from V and 7 bases from J; bases unmatched to any gene: 13. From germline, CDR1 is MNHEY and CDR2 SVGAGI. The CDR3 sequence is 15 residues long. The CDR3 here is CASSRSGTVGGGYTF. CDR3 in DNA: TGTGCCAGCAGTCGTTCCGGGACAGTCGGGGGTGGCTACACCTTC.